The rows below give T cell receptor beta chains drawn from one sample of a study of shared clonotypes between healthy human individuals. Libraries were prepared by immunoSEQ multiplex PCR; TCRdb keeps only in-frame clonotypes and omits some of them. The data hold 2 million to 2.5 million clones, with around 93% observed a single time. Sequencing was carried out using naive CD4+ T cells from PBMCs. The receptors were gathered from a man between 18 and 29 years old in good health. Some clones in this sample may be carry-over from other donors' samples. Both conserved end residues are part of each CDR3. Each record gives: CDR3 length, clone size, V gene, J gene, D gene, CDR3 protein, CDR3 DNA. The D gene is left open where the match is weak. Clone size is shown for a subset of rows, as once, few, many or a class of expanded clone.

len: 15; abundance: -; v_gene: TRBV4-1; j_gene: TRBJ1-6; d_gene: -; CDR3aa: CASSQVWVVDSPLHF; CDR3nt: TGCGCCAGCAGCCAAGTATGGGTGGTGGATTCACCCCTCCACTTT
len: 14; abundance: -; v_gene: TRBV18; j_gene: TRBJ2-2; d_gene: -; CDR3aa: CASSPGPMTGELFF; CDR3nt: TGTGCCAGCTCTCCGGGACCGATGACCGGGGAGCTGTTTTTT
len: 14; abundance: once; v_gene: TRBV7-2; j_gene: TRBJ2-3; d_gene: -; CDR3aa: CASSLGLRADTQYF; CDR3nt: TGTGCCAGCAGCCTGGGACTCCGAGCAGATACGCAGTATTTT
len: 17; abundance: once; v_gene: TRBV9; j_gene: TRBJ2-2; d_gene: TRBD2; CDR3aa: CASSAGMGLADTGELFF; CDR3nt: TGTGCCAGCAGCGCTGGAATGGGACTAGCTGACACCGGGGAGCTGTTTTTT
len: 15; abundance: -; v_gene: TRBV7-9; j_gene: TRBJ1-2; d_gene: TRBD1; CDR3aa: CASSLPDRAVYGYTF; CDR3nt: TGTGCCAGCAGCTTACCGGACAGGGCTGTCTATGGCTACACCTTC
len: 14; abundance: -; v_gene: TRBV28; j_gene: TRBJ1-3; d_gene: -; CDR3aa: CASSSREGSYTIYF; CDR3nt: TGTGCCAGCAGTTCGAGGGAGGGGTCTTACACCATATATTTT
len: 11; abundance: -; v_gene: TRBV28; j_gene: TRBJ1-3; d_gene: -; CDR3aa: CATNSGNTIYF; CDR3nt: TGTGCCACCAACTCTGGAAACACCATATATTTT
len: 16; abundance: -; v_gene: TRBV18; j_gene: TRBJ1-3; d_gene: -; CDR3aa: CASSQNGQSSGNTIYF; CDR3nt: TGTGCCAGCTCACAAAACGGACAGAGCTCTGGAAACACCATATATTTT
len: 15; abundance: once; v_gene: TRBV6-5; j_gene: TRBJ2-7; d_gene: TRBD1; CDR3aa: CASSYRTGGAYEQYF; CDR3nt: TGTGCCAGCAGTTACAGGACAGGGGGAGCCTACGAGCAGTACTTC
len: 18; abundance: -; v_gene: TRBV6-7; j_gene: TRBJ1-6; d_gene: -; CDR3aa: CASSSPIQRTSYNSPLHF; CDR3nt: TGTGCCAGCAGTTCGCCGATCCAACGGACCTCCTATAATTCACCCCTCCACTTT
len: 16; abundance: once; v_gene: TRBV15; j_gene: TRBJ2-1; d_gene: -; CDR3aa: CATSRGGIGWKDEQFF; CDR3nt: TGTGCCACCAGCAGAGGCGGGATCGGATGGAAGGATGAGCAGTTCTTC
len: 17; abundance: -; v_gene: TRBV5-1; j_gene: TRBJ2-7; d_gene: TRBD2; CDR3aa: CASSSLSGSGRNYEQYF; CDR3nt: TGCGCCAGCAGCTCCCTTAGCGGAAGCGGGAGAAACTACGAGCAGTACTTC
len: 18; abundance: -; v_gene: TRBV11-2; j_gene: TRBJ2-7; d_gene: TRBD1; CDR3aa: CASSLGTRWDSASYEQYF; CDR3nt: TGTGCCAGCAGCTTAGGGACCCGATGGGACAGTGCATCCTACGAGCAGTACTTC
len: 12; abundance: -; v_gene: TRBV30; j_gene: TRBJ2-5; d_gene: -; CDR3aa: CAWRLEEETQYF; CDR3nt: TGTGCCTGGAGATTAGAGGAAGAGACCCAGTACTTC
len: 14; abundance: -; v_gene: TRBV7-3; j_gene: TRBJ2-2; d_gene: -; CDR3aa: CASSSKVNTGELFF; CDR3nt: TGTGCCAGCAGCTCGAAGGTGAACACCGGGGAGCTGTTTTTT
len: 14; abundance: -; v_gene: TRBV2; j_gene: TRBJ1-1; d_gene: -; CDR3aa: CASSERVMNTEAFF; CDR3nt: TGTGCCAGCAGTGAAAGGGTCATGAACACTGAAGCTTTCTTT
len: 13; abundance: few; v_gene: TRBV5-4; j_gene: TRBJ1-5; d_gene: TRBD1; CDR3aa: CASSSQGDQPQHF; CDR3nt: TGTGCCAGCAGCTCGCAGGGGGATCAGCCCCAGCATTTT
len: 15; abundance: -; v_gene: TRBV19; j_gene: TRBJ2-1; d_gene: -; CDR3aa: CASSGNRRDYNEQFF; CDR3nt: TGTGCCAGTAGTGGCAACAGGCGGGACTACAATGAGCAGTTCTTC
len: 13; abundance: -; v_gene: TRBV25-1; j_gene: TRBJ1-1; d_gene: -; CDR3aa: CASRGSMNTEAFF; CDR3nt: TGTGCCAGCAGGGGCAGCATGAACACTGAAGCTTTCTTT
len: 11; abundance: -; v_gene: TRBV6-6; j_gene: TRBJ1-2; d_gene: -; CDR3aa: CASSYGRVYTF; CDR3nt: TGTGCCAGCAGTTACGGGCGGGTCTACACCTTC
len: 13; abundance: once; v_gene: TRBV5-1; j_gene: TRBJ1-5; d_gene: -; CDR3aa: CASSLGEKQPQHF; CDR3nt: TGCGCCAGCAGCTTGGGGGAAAAGCAGCCCCAGCATTTT
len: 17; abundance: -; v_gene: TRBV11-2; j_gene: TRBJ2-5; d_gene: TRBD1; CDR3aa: CASRRDRGTQYQETQYF; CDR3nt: TGTGCCAGCAGACGGGACAGGGGGACCCAATATCAAGAGACCCAGTACTTC
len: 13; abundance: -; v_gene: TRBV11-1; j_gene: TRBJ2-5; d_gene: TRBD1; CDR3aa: CASSLQGWGTQYF; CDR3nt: TGTGCCAGCAGCCTACAGGGGTGGGGGACCCAGTACTTC
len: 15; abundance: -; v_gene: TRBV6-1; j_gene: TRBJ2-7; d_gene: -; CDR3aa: CASSEIGASSYEQYF; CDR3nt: TGTGCCAGCAGTGAAATAGGAGCGAGCTCCTACGAGCAGTACTTC
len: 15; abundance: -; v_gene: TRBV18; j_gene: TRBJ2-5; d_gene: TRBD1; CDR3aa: CASSPPGRGQETQYF; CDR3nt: TGTGCCAGCTCACCACCGGGCAGGGGGCAAGAGACCCAGTACTTC
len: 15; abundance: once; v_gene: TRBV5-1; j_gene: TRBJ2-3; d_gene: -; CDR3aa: CASSFREGRGDTQYF; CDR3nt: TGCGCCAGCAGCTTTAGAGAGGGCCGGGGAGATACGCAGTATTTT
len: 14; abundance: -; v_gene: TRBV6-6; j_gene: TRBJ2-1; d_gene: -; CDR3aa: CASRSLSGQKEQFF; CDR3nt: TGTGCCAGCAGATCTCTATCGGGACAAAAAGAGCAGTTCTTC
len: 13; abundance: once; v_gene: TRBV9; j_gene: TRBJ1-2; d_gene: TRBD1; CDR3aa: CASSVGTGVDYTF; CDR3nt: TGTGCCAGCAGCGTAGGGACAGGGGTCGACTACACCTTC
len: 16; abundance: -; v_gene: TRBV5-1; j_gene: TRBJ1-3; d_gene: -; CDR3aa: CASSLGRASVGNTIYF; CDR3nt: TGCGCCAGCAGCTTGGGCAGGGCCTCGGTTGGAAACACCATATATTTT
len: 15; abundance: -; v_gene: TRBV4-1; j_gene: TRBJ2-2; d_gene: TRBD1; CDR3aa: CASSPGQLNTGELFF; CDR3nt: TGCGCCAGCAGCCCGGGACAGCTGAACACCGGGGAGCTGTTTTTT
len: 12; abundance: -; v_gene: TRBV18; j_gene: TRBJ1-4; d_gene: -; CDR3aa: CASSGGAEKLFF; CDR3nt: TGTGCCAGCTCAGGCGGGGCGGAAAAACTGTTTTTT
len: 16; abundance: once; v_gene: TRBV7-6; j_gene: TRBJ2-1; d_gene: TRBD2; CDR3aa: CASSLTRTSGNNEQFF; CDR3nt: TGTGCCAGCAGCTTAACAAGGACTAGCGGGAACAATGAGCAGTTCTTC
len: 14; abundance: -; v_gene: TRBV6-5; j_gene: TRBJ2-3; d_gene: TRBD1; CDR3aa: CASNGQGLTDTQYF; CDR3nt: TGTGCCAGCAACGGACAGGGATTAACAGATACGCAGTATTTT
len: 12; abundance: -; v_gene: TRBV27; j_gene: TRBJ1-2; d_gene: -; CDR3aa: CASSSTGNGYTF; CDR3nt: TGTGCCAGCAGTTCTACAGGCAATGGCTACACCTTC
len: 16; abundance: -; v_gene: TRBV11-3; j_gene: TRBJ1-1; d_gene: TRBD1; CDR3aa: CASSHHSQGAHTEAFF; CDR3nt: TGTGCCAGCAGCCACCATTCACAGGGGGCTCACACTGAAGCTTTCTTT
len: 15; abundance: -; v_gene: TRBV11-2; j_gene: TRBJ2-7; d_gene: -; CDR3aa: CASSLGQGVSYEQYF; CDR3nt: TGTGCCAGCAGCTTAGGGCAGGGAGTCTCCTACGAGCAGTACTTC
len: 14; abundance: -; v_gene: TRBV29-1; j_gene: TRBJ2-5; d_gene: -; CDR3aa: CSVAGAAILETQYF; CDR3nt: TGCAGCGTTGCGGGGGCCGCCATCTTGGAGACCCAGTACTTC
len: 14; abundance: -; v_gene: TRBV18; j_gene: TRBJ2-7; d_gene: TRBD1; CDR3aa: CASSLRDSRYEQYF; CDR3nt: TGTGCCAGCTCACTCCGGGACAGCCGCTACGAGCAGTACTTC
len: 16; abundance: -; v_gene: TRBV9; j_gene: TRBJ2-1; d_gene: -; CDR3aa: CASSVDPGVFVGEQFF; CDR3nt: TGTGCCAGCAGCGTAGATCCGGGAGTATTCGTCGGTGAGCAGTTCTTC
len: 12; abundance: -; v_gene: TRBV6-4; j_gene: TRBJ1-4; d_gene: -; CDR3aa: CASPGWNEKLFF; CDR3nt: TGTGCCAGCCCCGGGTGGAATGAAAAACTGTTTTTT
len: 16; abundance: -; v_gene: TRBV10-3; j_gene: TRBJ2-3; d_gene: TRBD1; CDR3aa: CAISGGTGGATDTQYF; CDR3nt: TGTGCCATCAGTGGGGGGACAGGGGGCGCGACAGATACGCAGTATTTT
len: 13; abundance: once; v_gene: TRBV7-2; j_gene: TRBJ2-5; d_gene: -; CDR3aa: CASSLLLQETQYF; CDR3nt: TGTGCCAGCAGCTTACTGCTCCAAGAGACCCAGTACTTC
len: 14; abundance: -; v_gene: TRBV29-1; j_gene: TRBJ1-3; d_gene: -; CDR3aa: CSVERQTAGNTIYF; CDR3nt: TGCAGCGTTGAAAGACAGACCGCTGGAAACACCATATATTTT
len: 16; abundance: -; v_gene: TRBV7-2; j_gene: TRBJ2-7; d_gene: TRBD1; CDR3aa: CASSLYGGTGVTEQYF; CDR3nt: TGTGCCAGCAGCTTATATGGAGGGACAGGGGTCACCGAGCAGTACTTC
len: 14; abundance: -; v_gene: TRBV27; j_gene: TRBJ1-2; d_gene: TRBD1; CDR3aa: CASSQGDRRYGYTF; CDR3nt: TGTGCCAGCAGCCAAGGGGACAGGCGCTATGGCTACACCTTC
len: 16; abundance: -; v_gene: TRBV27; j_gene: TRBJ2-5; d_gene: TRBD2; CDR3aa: CASSPLAGGEVETQYF; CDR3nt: TGTGCCAGCAGCCCACTAGCGGGAGGAGAGGTGGAGACCCAGTACTTC
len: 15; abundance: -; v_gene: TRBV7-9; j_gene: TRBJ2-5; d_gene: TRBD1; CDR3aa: CASSLVGRGQETQYF; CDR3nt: TGTGCCAGCAGCTTAGTGGGCAGGGGGCAAGAGACCCAGTACTTC
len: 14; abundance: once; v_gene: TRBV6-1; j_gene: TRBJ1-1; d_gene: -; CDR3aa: CASSVSRGPTEAFF; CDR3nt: TGTGCCAGCAGTGTTTCCCGGGGGCCCACTGAAGCTTTCTTT
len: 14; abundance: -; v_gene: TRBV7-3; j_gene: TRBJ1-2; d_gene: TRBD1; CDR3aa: CASSLTGQSYGYTF; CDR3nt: TGTGCCAGCAGCTTAACGGGACAGAGCTATGGCTACACCTTC
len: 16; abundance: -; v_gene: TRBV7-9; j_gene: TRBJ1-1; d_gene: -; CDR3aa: CASSLAGGGVRPEAFF; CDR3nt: TGTGCCAGCAGCTTAGCGGGGGGAGGGGTGCGCCCTGAAGCTTTCTTT
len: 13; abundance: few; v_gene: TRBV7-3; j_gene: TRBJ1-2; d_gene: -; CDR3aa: CASSLTQGSGYTF; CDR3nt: TGTGCCAGCAGCTTGACACAGGGTTCGGGCTACACCTTC
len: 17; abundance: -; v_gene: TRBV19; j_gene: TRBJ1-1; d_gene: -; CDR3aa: CASSRPPGTGMNTEAFF; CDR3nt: TGTGCCAGTAGTAGACCCCCGGGGACTGGAATGAACACTGAAGCTTTCTTT
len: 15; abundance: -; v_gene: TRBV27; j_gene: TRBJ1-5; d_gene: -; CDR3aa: CASSFSSYSNQPQHF; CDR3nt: TGTGCCAGCAGTTTTAGCAGCTATAGCAATCAGCCCCAGCATTTT